A selection of T cell receptor beta chains follows, all from one sample in a study of blood T cell repertoires in COVID-19. Sequenced by immunoSEQ multiplex PCR; TCRdb stores in-frame clones only, minus some. The sample includes 70,000 to 90,000 clones, roughly four fifths seen only once; the top ten take 1.2%. Sequences were obtained from peripheral blood. Receptors originate from a woman at least 80 years old with acute or convalescent COVID-19. Both conserved end residues are part of each CDR3. Fields, in order: V gene, J gene, D gene, clone size, CDR3 protein, CDR3 DNA. The D gene is left open where the match is weak. The size of a clone is reported for some rows only, either as once, few or many, or as a class for expanded clones.

>TRBV3-1/TRBV3-2|TRBJ1-1|.|.
CASSQVQANTEAFF
TGTGCCAGCAGCCAGGTACAGGCGAACACTGAAGCTTTCTTT
>TRBV24-1|TRBJ2-3|TRBD1|once
CATSPGTGMFTDTQYF
TGTGCCACCAGTCCCGGGACAGGGATGTTCACAGATACGCAGTATTTT
>TRBV15|TRBJ2-7|.|.
CATSRDRGYEQYF
TGTGCCACCAGCAGAGACAGGGGCTACGAGCAGTACTTC
>TRBV28|TRBJ1-4|TRBD1|.
CASSGTGTITGYVFF
TGTGCCAGCAGCGGGACAGGGACGATAACGGGTTATGTGTTTTTT
>TRBV2|TRBJ2-5|.|.
CASSEDPGETQYF
TGTGCCAGCAGTGAAGACCCGGGGGAGACCCAGTACTTC
>TRBV27|TRBJ1-2|.|few
CASSSSLQGSGGYTF
TGTGCCAGCAGTTCCTCCCTCCAGGGATCCGGAGGCTACACCTTC
>TRBV2|TRBJ1-4|.|few
CASSLQGNNEKLFF
TGTGCCAGCAGCTTACAGGGAAATAATGAAAAACTGTTTTTT
>TRBV3-1/TRBV3-2|TRBJ1-1|.|.
CASSLRGGAENTEAFF
TGTGCCAGCAGCCTAAGGGGGGGGGCTGAGAACACTGAAGCTTTCTTT
>TRBV2|TRBJ2-7|.|.
CASSVLQGTSEQYF
TGTGCCAGCAGCGTCCTCCAGGGTACAAGCGAGCAGTACTTC
>TRBV10-2|TRBJ2-3|TRBD2|.
CASSDPAGTYPDTQYF
TGCGCCAGCAGTGACCCAGCGGGAACGTACCCAGATACGCAGTATTTT
>TRBV27|TRBJ2-2|.|once
CASSFVPRLGELFF
TGTGCCAGCAGTTTTGTCCCGCGGCTTGGGGAGCTGTTTTTT
>TRBV19|TRBJ1-1|.|many
CASSIGSTVTEAFF
TGTGCCAGTAGTATTGGTAGTACGGTCACTGAAGCTTTCTTT
>TRBV4-1|TRBJ2-1|TRBD2|.
CASSPRVASGGTGFF
TGCGCCAGCAGCCCAAGAGTGGCTAGCGGGGGGACGGGGTTCTTC
>TRBV28|TRBJ1-4|TRBD1|.
CASSLSPGQGAAGEKLFF
TGTGCCAGCAGTTTATCACCGGGACAGGGGGCAGCGGGTGAAAAACTGTTTTTT
>TRBV2|TRBJ1-2|.|.
CASSDGRSHGYTF
TGTGCCAGCAGTGATGGCAGGTCCCATGGCTACACCTTC
>TRBV9|TRBJ2-3|.|.
CASTRTESDTQYF
TGTGCCAGCACCCGTACAGAGTCAGATACGCAGTATTTT
>TRBV28|TRBJ2-7|.|.
CASILVGEQYF
TGTGCCAGCATATTAGTCGGCGAGCAGTACTTC
>TRBV20-1|TRBJ2-5|.|few
CSARRGETQYF
TGCAGTGCTAGGAGGGGGGAGACCCAGTACTTC
>TRBV27|TRBJ2-6|.|.
CASRYREANVLTF
TGTGCCAGCAGGTACAGGGAGGCCAACGTCCTGACTTTC
>TRBV5-6|TRBJ2-1|TRBD2|many
CASSLLAPLGNEQFF
TGTGCCAGCAGCTTACTAGCGCCCTTGGGAAATGAGCAGTTCTTC
>TRBV19|TRBJ1-2|TRBD1|.
CASSPWTGGLPYGYTF
TGTGCCAGTAGTCCCTGGACAGGGGGCCTCCCCTATGGCTACACCTTC
>TRBV11-2|TRBJ1-2|.|few
CASSPTARNYGYTF
TGTGCCAGCAGCCCGACAGCGAGGAACTATGGCTACACCTTC
>TRBV5-8|TRBJ1-6|TRBD1|once
CASSLPGQGNSPLHF
TGTGCCAGCAGCTTGCCCGGACAGGGGAATTCACCCCTCCACTTT
>TRBV28|TRBJ2-2|.|.
CASSPPGGGGESGELFF
TGTGCCAGCAGTCCACCCGGGGGAGGGGGTGAGTCCGGGGAGCTGTTTTTT
>TRBV6-1|TRBJ2-7|.|.
CASSELGDRTFSYEQYF
TGTGCCAGCAGTGAATTGGGCGACAGGACTTTCTCCTACGAGCAGTACTTC
>TRBV10-3|TRBJ2-3|.|few
CAISEQTDTQYF
TGTGCCATCAGTGAACAGACAGATACGCAGTATTTT
>TRBV3-1/TRBV3-2|TRBJ2-1|TRBD2|.
CASSQRNSGSSYNEQFF
TGTGCCAGCAGCCAAAGAAATAGCGGGAGCTCCTACAATGAGCAGTTCTTC
>TRBV18|TRBJ1-5|TRBD1|.
CASSPPRGQGNSNQPQHF
TGTGCCAGCTCACCACCGAGGGGACAGGGCAATAGCAATCAGCCCCAGCATTTT
>TRBV5-4|TRBJ1-6|TRBD1|.
CASSSRDRGLRSPLHF
TGTGCCAGCAGCTCCCGGGACAGGGGATTACGGTCACCCCTCCACTTT
>TRBV11-2|TRBJ2-3|.|.
CASSWARAGASTDTQYF
TGTGCCAGCAGCTGGGCCAGAGCGGGTGCCAGCACAGATACGCAGTATTTT
>TRBV3-1/TRBV3-2|TRBJ2-7|.|.
CASSQDRVSYEQYF
TGTGCCAGCAGCCAAGATCGTGTGAGTTACGAGCAGTACTTC
>TRBV18|TRBJ1-5|.|.
CASSPVQGSNQPQHF
TGTGCCAGCTCACCGGTACAGGGTTCGAATCAGCCCCAGCATTTT
>TRBV5-1|TRBJ2-5|TRBD1|.
CASSLGQAQETQYF
TGCGCCAGCAGCTTAGGACAGGCCCAAGAGACCCAGTACTTC
>TRBV5-1|TRBJ1-1|.|few
CASSLGSGNTEAFF
TGCGCCAGCAGCTTGGGATCCGGGAACACTGAAGCTTTCTTT
>TRBV3-1/TRBV3-2|TRBJ2-1|TRBD2|.
CASSQTSGGSHNEQFF
TGTGCCAGCAGCCAGACTAGCGGGGGGTCACATAATGAGCAGTTCTTC
>TRBV3-1/TRBV3-2|TRBJ2-3|.|.
CASSQSSGSTDTQYF
TGTGCCAGCAGCCAATCTTCCGGTAGCACAGATACGCAGTATTTT
>TRBV5-4|TRBJ1-5|.|.
CASSLEPGSQPQHF
TGTGCCAGCAGCTTGGAGCCCGGGTCTCAGCCCCAGCATTTT
>TRBV2|TRBJ1-5|TRBD1|.
CASSSGTGGRGNQPQHF
TGTGCCAGCAGTTCCGGGACAGGGGGCAGGGGCAATCAGCCCCAGCATTTT
>TRBV2|TRBJ2-3|TRBD2|.
CASSGLAVGTDTQYF
TGTGCCAGCAGTGGACTAGCGGTAGGCACAGATACGCAGTATTTT
>TRBV6-5|TRBJ2-1|TRBD1|.
CASRGQSDYNEQFF
TGTGCCAGCCGGGGACAGTCGGATTACAATGAGCAGTTCTTC
>TRBV19|TRBJ1-4|.|.
CASGEVKLFF
TGTGCCAGTGGGGAGGTAAAACTGTTTTTT
>TRBV19|TRBJ1-1|.|.
CASSIGWKERAFF
TGTGCCAGTAGTATCGGGTGGAAGGAAAGAGCTTTCTTT
>TRBV28|TRBJ2-1|TRBD2|.
CASNTAGGHVEQFF
TGTGCCAGCAACACAGCGGGGGGTCACGTTGAGCAGTTCTTC
>TRBV2|TRBJ2-7|TRBD2|once
CASSGLAGREQYF
TGTGCCAGCAGTGGACTAGCGGGGCGCGAGCAGTACTTC
>TRBV6-1|TRBJ1-2|.|many
CASAQTDGYTF
TGTGCCAGCGCTCAGACAGATGGCTACACCTTC
>TRBV9|TRBJ1-2|.|.
CASSAVKMDSPNYGYTF
TGTGCCAGCAGCGCCGTAAAAATGGACAGCCCTAACTATGGCTACACCTTC
>TRBV11-2|TRBJ1-1|.|few
CASSLAMMTQNSPEAFF
TGTGCCAGCAGCTTAGCGATGATGACCCAGAACAGTCCTGAAGCTTTCTTT
>TRBV27|TRBJ2-2|.|.
CASSQTAFVGLGELFF
TGTGCCAGCAGCCAAACCGCCTTTGTTGGACTCGGGGAGCTGTTTTTT
>TRBV11-2|TRBJ1-1|.|.
CASSPGADWNTEAFF
TGTGCCAGCAGCCCTGGGGCCGACTGGAACACTGAAGCTTTCTTT
>TRBV6-5|TRBJ2-7|TRBD1|once
CASKGTGGSYEQYF
TGTGCCAGCAAGGGAACAGGGGGTTCCTACGAGCAGTACTTC
>TRBV19|TRBJ2-2|TRBD2|.
CASNPVAGVGGELFF
TGTGCCAGTAATCCCGTAGCGGGAGTGGGCGGGGAGCTGTTTTTT
>TRBV10-3|TRBJ1-5|.|.
CAISESGSNQPQHF
TGTGCCATCAGTGAGAGTGGCAGTAATCAGCCCCAGCATTTT
>TRBV12-3/TRBV12-4|TRBJ2-3|.|.
CASRRGGVDTQYF
TGTGCCAGCAGAAGAGGCGGGGTGGATACGCAGTATTTT
>TRBV7-2|TRBJ1-4|TRBD1|.
CASSQGQGGGEKLFF
TGTGCCAGCAGCCAAGGACAGGGGGGAGGTGAAAAACTGTTTTTT
>TRBV5-1|TRBJ2-2|.|.
CASSLDGNRATGELFF
TGCGCCAGCAGCTTGGATGGTAACAGGGCCACCGGGGAGCTGTTTTTT
>TRBV10-2|TRBJ1-2|TRBD1|.
CASSPDRVYGYTF
TGCGCCAGCAGTCCGGACAGGGTTTATGGCTACACCTTC
>TRBV5-5|TRBJ1-2|TRBD1|.
CASSFVQGVRSYGYTF
TGTGCCAGCAGCTTTGTCCAGGGGGTGAGGAGTTATGGCTACACCTTC
>TRBV28|TRBJ2-4|.|.
CACSTGAKNIQYF
TGTGCCTGCAGCACAGGAGCCAAAAACATTCAGTACTTC